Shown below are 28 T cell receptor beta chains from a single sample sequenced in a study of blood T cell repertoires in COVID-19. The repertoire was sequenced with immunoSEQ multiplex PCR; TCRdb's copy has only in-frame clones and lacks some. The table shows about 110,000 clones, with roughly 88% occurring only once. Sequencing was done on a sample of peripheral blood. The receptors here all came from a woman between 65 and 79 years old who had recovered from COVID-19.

This CDR3 is CASSLKRGQGGIQYF. The CDR3 nucleotides are TGTGCCAGCAGCCTTAAGCGGGGGCAAGGCGGCATTCAGTACTTC. The gene calls are TRBV13 and TRBJ2-4; 8 bases match TRBD2. The CDR3 covers 15 residues. After removal of 5 bases from V and 9 bases from J, the junction contained 12 bases not matched to a gene. Germline CDR1 is PRHDT and CDR2 is FYEKMQ (reference sequence).

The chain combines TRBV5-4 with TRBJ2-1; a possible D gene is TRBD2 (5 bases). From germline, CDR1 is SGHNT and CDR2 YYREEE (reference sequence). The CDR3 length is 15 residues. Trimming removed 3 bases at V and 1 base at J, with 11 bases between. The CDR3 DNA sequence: TGTGCCAGCAGCTGGCGGCGGGCGTCCTACAATGAGCAGTTCTTC. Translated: CASSWRRASYNEQFF.

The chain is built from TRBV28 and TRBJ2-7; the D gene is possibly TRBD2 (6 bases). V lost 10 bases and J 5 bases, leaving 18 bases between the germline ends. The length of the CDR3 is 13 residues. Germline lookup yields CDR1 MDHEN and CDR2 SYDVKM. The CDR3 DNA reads TGTGCCATCCGGGGGAACGGTAAGCACGAGCAGTACTTC. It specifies CAIRGNGKHEQYF. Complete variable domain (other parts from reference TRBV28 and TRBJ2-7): DVKVTQSSRYLVKRTGEKVFLECVQDMDHENMFWYRQDPGLGLRLIYFSYDVKMKEKGDIPEGYSVSREKKERFSLILESASTNQTSMYLCAIRGNGKHEQYFGPGTRLTVT.

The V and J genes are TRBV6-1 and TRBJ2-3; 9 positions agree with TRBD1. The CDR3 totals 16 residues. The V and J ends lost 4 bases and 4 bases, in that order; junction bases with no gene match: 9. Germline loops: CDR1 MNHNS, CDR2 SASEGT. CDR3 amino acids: CASSAGGTGFSDTQYF. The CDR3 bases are TGTGCCAGCAGTGCCGGCGGGACAGGGTTTTCAGATACGCAGTATTTT.

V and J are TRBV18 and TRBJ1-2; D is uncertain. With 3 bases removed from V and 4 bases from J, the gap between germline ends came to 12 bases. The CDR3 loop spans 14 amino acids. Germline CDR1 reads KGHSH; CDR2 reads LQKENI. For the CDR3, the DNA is TGTGCCAGCTCACCCCGTGTCGAGAGCTATGGCTACACCTTC. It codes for CASSPRVESYGYTF. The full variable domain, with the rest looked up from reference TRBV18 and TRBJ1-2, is NAGVMQNPRHLVRRRGQEARLRCSPMKGHSHVYWYRQLPEEGLKFMVYLQKENIIDESGMPKERFSAEFPKEGPSILRIQQVVRGDSAAYFCASSPRVESYGYTFGSGTRLTVV.

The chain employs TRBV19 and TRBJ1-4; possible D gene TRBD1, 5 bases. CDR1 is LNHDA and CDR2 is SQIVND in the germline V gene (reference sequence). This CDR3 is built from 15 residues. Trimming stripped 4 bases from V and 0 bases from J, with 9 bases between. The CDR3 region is CASSNRNPTNEKLFF. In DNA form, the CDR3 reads TGTGCCAGTAGTAACAGGAATCCAACTAATGAAAAACTGTTTTTT.

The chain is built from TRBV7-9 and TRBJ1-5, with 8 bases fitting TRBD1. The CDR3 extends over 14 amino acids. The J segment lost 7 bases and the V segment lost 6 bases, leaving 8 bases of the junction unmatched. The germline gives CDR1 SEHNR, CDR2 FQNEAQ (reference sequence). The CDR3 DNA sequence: TGTGCCAGCAGTGGTGGGACAGGCTGGCAGCCCCAGCATTTT. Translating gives CASSGGTGWQPQHF.

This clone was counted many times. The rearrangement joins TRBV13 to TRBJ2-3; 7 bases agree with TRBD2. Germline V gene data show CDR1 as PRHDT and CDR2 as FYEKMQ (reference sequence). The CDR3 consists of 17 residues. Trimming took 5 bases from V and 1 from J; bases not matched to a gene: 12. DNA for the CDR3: TGTGCCAGCAGCCCCCTCGCCGCTAGCGGACGCACAGATACGCAGTATTTT. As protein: CASSPLAASGRTDTQYF.

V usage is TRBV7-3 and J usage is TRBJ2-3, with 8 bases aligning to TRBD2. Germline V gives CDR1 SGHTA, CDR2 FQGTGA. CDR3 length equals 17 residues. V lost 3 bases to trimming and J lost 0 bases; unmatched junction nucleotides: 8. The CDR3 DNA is TGTGCCAGCAGCTTCACCGCGACTAGCGAGAGCACAGATACGCAGTATTTT. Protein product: CASSFTATSESTDTQYF.

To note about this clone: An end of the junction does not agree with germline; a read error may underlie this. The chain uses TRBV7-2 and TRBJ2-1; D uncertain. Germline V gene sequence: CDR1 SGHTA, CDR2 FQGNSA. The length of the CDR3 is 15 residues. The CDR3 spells CASSLVAASFNEQFF. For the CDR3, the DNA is TGTGCCAGCAGCTTAGTTGCGGCATCCTTCAATGAGCAGTTCTTC. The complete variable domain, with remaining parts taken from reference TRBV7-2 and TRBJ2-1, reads GAGVSQSPSNKVTEKGKDVELRCDPISGHTALYWYRQSLGQGLEFLIYFQGNSAPDKSGLPSDRFSAERTGGSVSTLTIQRTQQEDSAVYLCASSLVAASFNEQFFGPGTRLTVL.

CDR3 sequence reads: CASNRGGTDTQYF. DNA of the CDR3: TGTGCCAGCAATCGGGGTGGCACAGATACGCAGTATTTT. V and J are TRBV28 and TRBJ2-3; a possible D gene is TRBD2 (5 bases). There are 13 residues in the CDR3. Per germline, CDR1 MDHEN and CDR2 SYDVKM. Trimming left V 7 bases short and J 1 base short, with 9 bases between. The variable domain in full, with the rest retrieved from reference TRBV28 and TRBJ2-3, is DVKVTQSSRYLVKRTGEKVFLECVQDMDHENMFWYRQDPGLGLRLIYFSYDVKMKEKGDIPEGYSVSREKKERFSLILESASTNQTSMYLCASNRGGTDTQYFGPGTRLTVL.

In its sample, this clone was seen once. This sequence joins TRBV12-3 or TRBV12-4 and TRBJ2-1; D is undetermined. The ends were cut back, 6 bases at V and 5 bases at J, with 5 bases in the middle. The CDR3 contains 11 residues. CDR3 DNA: TGTGCCAGCAGATTTAACAATGAGCAGTTCTTC. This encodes CASRFNNEQFF.

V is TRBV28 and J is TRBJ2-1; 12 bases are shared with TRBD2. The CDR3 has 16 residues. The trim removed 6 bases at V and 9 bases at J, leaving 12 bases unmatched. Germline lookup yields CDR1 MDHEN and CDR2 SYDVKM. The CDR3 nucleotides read TGTGCCAGCAGCCGATTCGGACTAGCGGGGAGGGGTGAGCAGTTCTTC. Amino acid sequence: CASSRFGLAGRGEQFF. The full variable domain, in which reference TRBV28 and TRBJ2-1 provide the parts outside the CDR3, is DVKVTQSSRYLVKRTGEKVFLECVQDMDHENMFWYRQDPGLGLRLIYFSYDVKMKEKGDIPEGYSVSREKKERFSLILESASTNQTSMYLCASSRFGLAGRGEQFFGPGTRLTVL.

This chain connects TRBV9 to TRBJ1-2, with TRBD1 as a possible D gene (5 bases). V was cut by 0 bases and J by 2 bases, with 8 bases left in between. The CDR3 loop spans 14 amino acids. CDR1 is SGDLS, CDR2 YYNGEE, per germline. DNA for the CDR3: TGTGCCAGCAGCGTAGCTACAGGCAACTATGGCTACACCTTC. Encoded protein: CASSVATGNYGYTF.

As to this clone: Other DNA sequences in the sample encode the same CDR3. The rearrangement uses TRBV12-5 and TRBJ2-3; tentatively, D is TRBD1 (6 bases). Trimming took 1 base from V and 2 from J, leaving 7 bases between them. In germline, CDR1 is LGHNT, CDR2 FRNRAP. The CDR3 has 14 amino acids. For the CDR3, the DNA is TGTGCTAGTGGTTTGGGACAGGTCACAGATACGCAGTATTTT. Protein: CASGLGQVTDTQYF. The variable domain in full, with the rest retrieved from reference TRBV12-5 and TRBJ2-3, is DARVTQTPRHKVTEMGQEVTMRCQPILGHNTVFWYRQTMMQGLELLAYFRNRAPLDDSGMPKDRFSAEMPDATLATLKIQPSEPRDSAVYFCASGLGQVTDTQYFGPGTRLTVL.

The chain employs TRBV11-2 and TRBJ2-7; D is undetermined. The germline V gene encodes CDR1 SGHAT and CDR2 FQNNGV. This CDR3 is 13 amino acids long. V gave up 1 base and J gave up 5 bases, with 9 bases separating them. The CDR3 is CASSLAGKDEQYF. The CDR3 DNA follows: TGTGCCAGCAGCTTAGCAGGAAAGGACGAGCAGTACTTC.

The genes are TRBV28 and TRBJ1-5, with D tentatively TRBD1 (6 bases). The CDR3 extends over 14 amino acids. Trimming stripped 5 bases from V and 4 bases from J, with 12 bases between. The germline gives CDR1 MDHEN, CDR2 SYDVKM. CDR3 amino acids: CASSPGQRNQPQHF. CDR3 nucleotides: TGTGCCAGCAGTCCCGGACAGAGGAATCAGCCCCAGCATTTT.

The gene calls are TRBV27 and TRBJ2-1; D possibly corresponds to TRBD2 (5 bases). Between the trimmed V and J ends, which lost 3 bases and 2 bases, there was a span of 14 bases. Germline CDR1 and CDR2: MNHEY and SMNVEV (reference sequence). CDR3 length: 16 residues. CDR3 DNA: TGTGCCAGCAGTTTGGCTACCGGCGGGCCCTACAATGAGCAGTTCTTC. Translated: CASSLATGGPYNEQFF.

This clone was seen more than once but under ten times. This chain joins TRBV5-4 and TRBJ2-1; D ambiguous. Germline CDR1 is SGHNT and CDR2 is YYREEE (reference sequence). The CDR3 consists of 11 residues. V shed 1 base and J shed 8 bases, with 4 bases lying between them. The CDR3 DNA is TGTGCCAGCAGCTTGACAGATGAGCAGTTCTTC. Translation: CASSLTDEQFF.

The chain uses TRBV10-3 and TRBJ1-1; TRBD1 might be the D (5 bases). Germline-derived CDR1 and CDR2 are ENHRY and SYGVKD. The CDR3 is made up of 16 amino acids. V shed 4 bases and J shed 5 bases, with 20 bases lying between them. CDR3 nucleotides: TGTGCCATCAGTGCCCGAGCCGGGGGTGAGGAAACTGAAGCTTTCTTT. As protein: CAISARAGGEETEAFF.

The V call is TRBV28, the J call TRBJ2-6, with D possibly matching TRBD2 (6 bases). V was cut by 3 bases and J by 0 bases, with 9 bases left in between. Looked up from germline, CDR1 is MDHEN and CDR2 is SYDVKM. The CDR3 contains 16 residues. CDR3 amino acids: CASSFVGSSGANVLTF. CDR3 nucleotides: TGTGCCAGCAGTTTCGTCGGGAGCTCTGGGGCCAACGTCCTGACTTTC.

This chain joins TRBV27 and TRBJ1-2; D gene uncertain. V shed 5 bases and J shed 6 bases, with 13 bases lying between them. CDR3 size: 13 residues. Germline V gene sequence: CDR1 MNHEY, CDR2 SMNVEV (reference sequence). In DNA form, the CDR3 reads TGTGCCAGCAGTCCTACAGTTTCGAATGGCTACACCTTC. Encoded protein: CASSPTVSNGYTF.

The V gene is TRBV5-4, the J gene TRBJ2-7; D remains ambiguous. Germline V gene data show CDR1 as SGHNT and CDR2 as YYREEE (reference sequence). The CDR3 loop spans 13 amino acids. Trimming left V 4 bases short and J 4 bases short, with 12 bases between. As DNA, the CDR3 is TGTGCCAGCAGCCCCCGCGGTCTATACGAGCAGTACTTC. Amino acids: CASSPRGLYEQYF.

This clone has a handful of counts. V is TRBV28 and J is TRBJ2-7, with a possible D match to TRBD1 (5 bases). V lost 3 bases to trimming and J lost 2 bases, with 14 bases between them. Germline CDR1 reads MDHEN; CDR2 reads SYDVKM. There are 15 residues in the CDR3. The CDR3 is CASSFGWGTTYEQYF. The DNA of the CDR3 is TGTGCCAGCAGTTTCGGGTGGGGCACGACCTACGAGCAGTACTTC.

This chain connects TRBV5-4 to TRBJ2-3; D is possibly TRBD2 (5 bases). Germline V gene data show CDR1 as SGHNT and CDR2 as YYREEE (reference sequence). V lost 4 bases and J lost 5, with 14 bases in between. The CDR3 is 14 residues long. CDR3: CASSPSGGLDTQYF. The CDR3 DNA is TGTGCCAGCAGCCCGTCGGGCGGGTTAGATACGCAGTATTTT.

CDR3 region: CASSLVALKGAFF. In DNA, the CDR3 is TGTGCCAGCAGCTTAGTAGCTCTGAAAGGAGCTTTCTTT. The chain couples TRBV7-9 to TRBJ1-1, with D hard to call. Trimming left V 1 base short and J 10 bases short, with 13 bases between. The length of the CDR3 is 13 residues. Germline V gene lookup returns CDR1 SEHNR and CDR2 FQNEAQ (reference sequence).

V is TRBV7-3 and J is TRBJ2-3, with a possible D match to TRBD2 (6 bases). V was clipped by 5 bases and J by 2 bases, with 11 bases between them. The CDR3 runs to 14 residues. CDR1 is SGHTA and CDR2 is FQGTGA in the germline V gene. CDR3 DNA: TGTGCCAGCAGCCAGGGACTCGCCACAGATACGCAGTATTTT. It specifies CASSQGLATDTQYF.

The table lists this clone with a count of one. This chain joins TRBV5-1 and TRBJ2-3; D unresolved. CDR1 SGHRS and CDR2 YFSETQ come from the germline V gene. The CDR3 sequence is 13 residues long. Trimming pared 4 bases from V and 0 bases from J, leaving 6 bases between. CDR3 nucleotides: TGCGCCAGCAGCACTACTAGCACAGATACGCAGTATTTT. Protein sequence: CASSTTSTDTQYF.